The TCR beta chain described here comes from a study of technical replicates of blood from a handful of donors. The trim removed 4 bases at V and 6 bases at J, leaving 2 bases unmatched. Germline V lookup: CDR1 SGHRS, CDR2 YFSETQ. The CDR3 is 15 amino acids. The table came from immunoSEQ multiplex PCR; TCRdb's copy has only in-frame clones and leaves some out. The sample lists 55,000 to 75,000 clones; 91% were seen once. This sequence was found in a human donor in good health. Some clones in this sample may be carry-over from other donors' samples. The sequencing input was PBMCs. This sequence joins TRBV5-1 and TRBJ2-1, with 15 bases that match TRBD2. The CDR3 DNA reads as TGCGCCAGCAGCGGACTAGCGGGGGGGTTCAATGAGCAGTTCTTC. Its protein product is CASSGLAGGFNEQFF.